This T cell receptor beta chain was recorded in a study of blood T cell repertoires in COVID-19. In the original processing: Counts of nucleated cells, estimated from reference gene primer amplification, were obtained. The protocol was immunoSEQ multiplex PCR, while the TCRdb copy is restricted to in-frame clones and leaves out a portion. V and J calls and clone size come straight from that table; D and trimming were deduced from the DNA. In the table there are some 90,000 clones, about four fifths of which are singletons. The clonotype originates from a human donor in a cohort sampled during active COVID-19. Sequencing was carried out using peripheral blood.

CDR3 sequence (DNA): TGTGCCAGCTCAGGGACTACGAACGAGCAGTACTTC. As protein: CASSGTTNEQYF. This chain connects TRBV18 to TRBJ2-7, with TRBD2 matching 7 bases. From germline, CDR1 is KGHSH and CDR2 LQKENI. J was trimmed by 5 bases and V by 5 bases; bases with no gene match: 3. This CDR3 is 12 amino acids long.